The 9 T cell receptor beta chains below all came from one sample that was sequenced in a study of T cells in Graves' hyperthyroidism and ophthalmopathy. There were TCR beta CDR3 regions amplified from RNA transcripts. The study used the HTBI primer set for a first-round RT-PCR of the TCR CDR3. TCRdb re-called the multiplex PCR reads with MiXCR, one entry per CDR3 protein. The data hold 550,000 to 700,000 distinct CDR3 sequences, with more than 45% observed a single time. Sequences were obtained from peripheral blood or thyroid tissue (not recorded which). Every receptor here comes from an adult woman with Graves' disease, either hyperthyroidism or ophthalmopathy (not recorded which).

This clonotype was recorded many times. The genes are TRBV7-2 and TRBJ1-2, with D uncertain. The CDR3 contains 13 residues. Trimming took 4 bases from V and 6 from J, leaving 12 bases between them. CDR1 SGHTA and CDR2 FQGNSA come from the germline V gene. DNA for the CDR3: TGTGCCAGCAGCTCCAGATTCCTGGATGGCTACACCTTC. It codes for CASSSRFLDGYTF.

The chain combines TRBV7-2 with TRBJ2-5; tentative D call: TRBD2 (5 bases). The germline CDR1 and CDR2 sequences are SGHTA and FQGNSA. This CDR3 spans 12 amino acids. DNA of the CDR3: TGTGCTCCGCGGCTAGCAGGCGAGACCCAGTACTTC. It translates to CAPRLAGETQYF.

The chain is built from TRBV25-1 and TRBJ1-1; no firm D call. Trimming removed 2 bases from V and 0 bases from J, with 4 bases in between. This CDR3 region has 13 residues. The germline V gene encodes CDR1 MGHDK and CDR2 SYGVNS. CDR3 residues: CASSEVLNTEAFF. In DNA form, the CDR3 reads TGTGCCAGCAGTGAAGTACTGAACACTGAAGCTTTCTTT.

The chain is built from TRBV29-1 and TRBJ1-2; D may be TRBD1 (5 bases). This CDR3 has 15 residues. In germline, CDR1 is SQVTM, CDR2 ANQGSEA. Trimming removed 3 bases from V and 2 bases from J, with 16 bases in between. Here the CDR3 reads CSVDGTAEENYGYTF. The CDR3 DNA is TGCAGCGTTGACGGGACCGCTGAGGAAAACTATGGCTACACCTTC.

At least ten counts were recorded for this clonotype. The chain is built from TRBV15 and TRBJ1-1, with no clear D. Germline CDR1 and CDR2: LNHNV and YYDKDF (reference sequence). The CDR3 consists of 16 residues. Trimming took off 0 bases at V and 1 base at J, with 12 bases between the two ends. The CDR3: CATSRDRIGENTEAFF. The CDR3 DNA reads TGTGCCACCAGCAGAGATCGGATCGGGGAGAACACTGAAGCTTTCTTT.

The CDR3 DNA reads as TGTGCCAGCAGTGATAGATTGGGGCAGCCCCAGCATTTT. It encodes CASSDRLGQPQHF. The V gene is TRBV6-5, the J gene TRBJ1-5; D not certain. CDR3 length: 13 residues. Germline V gene data show CDR1 as MNHEY and CDR2 as SVGAGI. Trimming took 5 bases from V and 7 from J, leaving 12 bases between them.

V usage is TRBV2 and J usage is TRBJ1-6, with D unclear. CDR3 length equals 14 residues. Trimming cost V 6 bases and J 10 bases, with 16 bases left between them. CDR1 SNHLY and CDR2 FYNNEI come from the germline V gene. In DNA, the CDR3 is TGTGCCAGCAGCCCCCTTCCCTCGGGGTCACCCCTCCACTTT. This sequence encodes CASSPLPSGSPLHF.

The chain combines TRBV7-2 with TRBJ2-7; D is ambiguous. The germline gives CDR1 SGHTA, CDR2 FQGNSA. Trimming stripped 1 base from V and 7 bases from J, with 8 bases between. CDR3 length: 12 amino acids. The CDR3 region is CASSLVPVEQYF. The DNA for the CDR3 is TGTGCCAGCAGCTTAGTGCCGGTAGAGCAGTACTTC.

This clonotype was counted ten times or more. CDR3 nucleotides: TGTGCCAGCAGCCCTCAATATAGCACATCACAAGAGACCCAGTACTTC. Translating gives CASSPQYSTSQETQYF. The chain is built from TRBV7-2 and TRBJ2-5, with D hard to call. The CDR3 has 16 amino acids. V lost 5 bases and J lost 2, with 18 bases in between. CDR1 is SGHTA and CDR2 is FQGNSA in the germline V gene. Combining the CDR3 with reference TRBV7-2 and TRBJ2-5 gives the whole variable domain GAGVSQSPSNKVTEKGKDVELRCDPISGHTALYWYRQSLGQGLEFLIYFQGNSAPDKSGLPSDRFSAERTGGSVSTLTIQRTQQEDSAVYLCASSPQYSTSQETQYFGPGTRLLVL.